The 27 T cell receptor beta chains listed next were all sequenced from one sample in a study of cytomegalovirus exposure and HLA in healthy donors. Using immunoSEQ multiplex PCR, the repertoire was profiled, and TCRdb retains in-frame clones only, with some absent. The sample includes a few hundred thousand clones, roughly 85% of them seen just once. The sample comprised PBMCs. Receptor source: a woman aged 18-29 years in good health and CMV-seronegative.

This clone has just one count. CDR3 in amino acids: CASSPGTGVYEQYF. The CDR3 bases are TGTGCCAGCAGCCCCGGGACAGGGGTATACGAGCAGTACTTC. The chain joins TRBV6-5 to TRBJ2-7; 10 bases match TRBD1. The germline gives CDR1 MNHEY, CDR2 SVGAGI. V trimming: 6 bases; J trimming: 4 bases; junction bases outside the gene matches: 6. The length of the CDR3 is 14 residues.

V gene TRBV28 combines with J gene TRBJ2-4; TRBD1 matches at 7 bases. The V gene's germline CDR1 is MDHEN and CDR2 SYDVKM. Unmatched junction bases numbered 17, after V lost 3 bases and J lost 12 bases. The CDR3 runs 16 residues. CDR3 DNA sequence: TGTGCCAGCAGTTTGGTCCCGGGACAGCCTTTAACTCCTCAGTACTTC. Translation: CASSLVPGQPLTPQYF.

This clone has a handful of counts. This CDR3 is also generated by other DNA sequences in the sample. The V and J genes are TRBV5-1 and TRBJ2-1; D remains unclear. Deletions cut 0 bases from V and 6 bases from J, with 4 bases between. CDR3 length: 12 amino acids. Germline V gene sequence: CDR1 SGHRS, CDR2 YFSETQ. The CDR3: CASSLGVNEQFF. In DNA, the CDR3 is TGCGCCAGCAGCTTGGGAGTCAATGAGCAGTTCTTC.

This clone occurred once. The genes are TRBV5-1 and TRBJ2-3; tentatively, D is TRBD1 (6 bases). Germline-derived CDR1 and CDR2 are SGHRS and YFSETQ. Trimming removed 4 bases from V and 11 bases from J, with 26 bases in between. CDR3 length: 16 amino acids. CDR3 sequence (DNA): TGCGCCAGCAGCCCTGGGGGACACCCCGGGCCTATGAGGCAGTATTTT. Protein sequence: CASSPGGHPGPMRQYF.

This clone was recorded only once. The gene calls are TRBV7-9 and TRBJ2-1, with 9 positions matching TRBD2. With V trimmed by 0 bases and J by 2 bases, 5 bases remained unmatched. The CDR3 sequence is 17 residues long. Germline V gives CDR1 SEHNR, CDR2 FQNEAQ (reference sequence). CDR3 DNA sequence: TGTGCCAGCAGCTTAGCCCTTACTAGCGGGCCCTACAATGAGCAGTTCTTC. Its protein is CASSLALTSGPYNEQFF.

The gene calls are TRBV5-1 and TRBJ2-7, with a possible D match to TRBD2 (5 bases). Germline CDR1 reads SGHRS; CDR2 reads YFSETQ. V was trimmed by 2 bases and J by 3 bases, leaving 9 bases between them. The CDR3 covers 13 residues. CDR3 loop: CASSFSGNYEQYF. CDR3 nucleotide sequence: TGCGCCAGCAGCTTCAGCGGAAACTACGAGCAGTACTTC.

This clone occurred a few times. The CDR3 here is CAISDQGYQPQHF. CDR3 coding DNA: TGTGCCATCAGTGACCAGGGATATCAGCCCCAGCATTTT. The chain combines TRBV10-3 with TRBJ1-5; perhaps TRBD1 as D (5 bases). Trimming stripped 3 bases from V and 5 bases from J, with 8 bases between. CDR3 length: 13 amino acids. The germline CDR1 and CDR2 sequences are ENHRY and SYGVKD.

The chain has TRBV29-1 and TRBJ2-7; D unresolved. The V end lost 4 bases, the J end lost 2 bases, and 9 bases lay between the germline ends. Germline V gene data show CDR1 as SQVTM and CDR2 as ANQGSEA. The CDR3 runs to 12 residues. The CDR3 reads CSVAFATYEQYF. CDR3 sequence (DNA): TGCAGCGTTGCCTTTGCTACCTACGAGCAGTACTTC.

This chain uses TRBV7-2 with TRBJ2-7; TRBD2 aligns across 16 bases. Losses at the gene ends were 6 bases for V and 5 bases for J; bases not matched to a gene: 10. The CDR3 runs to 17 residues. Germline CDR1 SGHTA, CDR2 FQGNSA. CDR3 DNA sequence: TGTGCCAGCAGGGGACGGGGACTAGCGGGAGGGTCCAACGAGCAGTACTTC. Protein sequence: CASRGRGLAGGSNEQYF.

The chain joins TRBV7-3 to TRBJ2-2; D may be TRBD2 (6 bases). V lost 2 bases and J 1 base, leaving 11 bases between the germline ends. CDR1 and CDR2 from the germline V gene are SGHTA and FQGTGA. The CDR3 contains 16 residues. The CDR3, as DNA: TGTGCCAGCAGCTTAGTGGGTAGCGGGAACACCGGGGAGCTGTTTTTT. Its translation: CASSLVGSGNTGELFF. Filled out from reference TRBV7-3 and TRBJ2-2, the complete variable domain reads GAGVSQTPSNKVTEKGKYVELRCDPISGHTALYWYRQSLGQGPEFLIYFQGTGAADDSGLPNDRFFAVRPEGSVSTLKIQRTERGDSAVYLCASSLVGSGNTGELFFGEGSRLTVL.

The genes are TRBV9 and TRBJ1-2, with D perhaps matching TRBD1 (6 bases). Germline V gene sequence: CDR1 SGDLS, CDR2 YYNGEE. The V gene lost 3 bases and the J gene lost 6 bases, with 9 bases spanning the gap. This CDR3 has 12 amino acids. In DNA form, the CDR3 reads TGTGCCAGCAGCGAGGGACACGATGGCTACACCTTC. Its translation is CASSEGHDGYTF.

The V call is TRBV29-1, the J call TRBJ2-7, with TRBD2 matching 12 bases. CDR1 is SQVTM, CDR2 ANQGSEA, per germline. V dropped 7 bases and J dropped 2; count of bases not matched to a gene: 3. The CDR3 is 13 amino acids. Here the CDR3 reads CSARLAGAYEQYF. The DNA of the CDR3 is TGCAGCGCTAGACTAGCGGGAGCCTACGAGCAGTACTTC.

CDR3: CASSPRGFSDTQYF. The CDR3 coding sequence is TGTGCCAGCAGCCCGCGGGGGTTTTCGGATACGCAGTATTTT. This rearrangement joins TRBV7-6 to TRBJ2-3, with 7 bases fitting TRBD2. This CDR3 has 14 residues. The germline CDR1 and CDR2 sequences are SGHVS and FNYEAQ. Trimming took 5 bases from V and 6 from J; bases not matched to a gene: 8.

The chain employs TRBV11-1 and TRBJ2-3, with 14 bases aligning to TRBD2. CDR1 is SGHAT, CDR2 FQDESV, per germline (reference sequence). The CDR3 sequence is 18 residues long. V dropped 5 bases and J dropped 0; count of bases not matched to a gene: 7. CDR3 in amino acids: CASSHRTSGRPSTDTQYF. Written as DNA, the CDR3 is TGTGCCAGCAGCCATCGGACTAGCGGGAGGCCCAGCACAGATACGCAGTATTTT.

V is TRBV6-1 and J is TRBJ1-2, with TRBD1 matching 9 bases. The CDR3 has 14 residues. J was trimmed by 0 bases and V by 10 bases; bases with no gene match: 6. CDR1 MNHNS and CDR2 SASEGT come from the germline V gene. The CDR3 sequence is CATDRDRANYGYTF. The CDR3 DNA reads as TGTGCCACTGACCGGGACAGGGCTAACTATGGCTACACCTTC.

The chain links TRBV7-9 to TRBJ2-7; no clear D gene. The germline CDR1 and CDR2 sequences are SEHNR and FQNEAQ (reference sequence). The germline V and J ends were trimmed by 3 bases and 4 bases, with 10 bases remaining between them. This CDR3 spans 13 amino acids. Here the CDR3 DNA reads TGTGCCAGCAGCTTCCTCAGGTCGTACGAGCAGTACTTC. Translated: CASSFLRSYEQYF.

DNA for the CDR3: TGCAGCGTTGAGTCCCCGAACACCCAGGGTGGCTACACCTTC. This encodes CSVESPNTQGGYTF. The J gene is TRBJ1-2, the V gene TRBV29-1, with a weak D call TRBD1 (5 bases). The V and J ends lost 3 bases and 7 bases respectively, with 18 bases between them. This CDR3 is 14 amino acids long. CDR1 is SQVTM, CDR2 ANQGSEA, per germline. The whole variable domain, remainder taken from reference TRBV29-1 and TRBJ1-2, is SAVISQKPSRDICQRGTSLTIQCQVDSQVTMMFWYRQQPGQSLTLIATANQGSEATYESGFVIDKFPISRPNLTFSTLTVSNMSPEDSSIYLCSVESPNTQGGYTFGSGTRLTVV.

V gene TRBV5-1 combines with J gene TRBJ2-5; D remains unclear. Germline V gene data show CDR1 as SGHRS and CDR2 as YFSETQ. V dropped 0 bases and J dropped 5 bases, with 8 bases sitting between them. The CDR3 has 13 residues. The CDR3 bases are TGCGCCAGCAGCTTGGTTGGCGGCGAGACCCAGTACTTC. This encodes CASSLVGGETQYF.

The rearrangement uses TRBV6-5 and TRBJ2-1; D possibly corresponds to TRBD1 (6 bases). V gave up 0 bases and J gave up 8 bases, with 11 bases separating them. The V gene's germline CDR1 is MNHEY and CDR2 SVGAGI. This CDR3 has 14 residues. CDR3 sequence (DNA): TGTGCCAGCAGTTACTCCCGACAGGACGATGAGCAGTTCTTC. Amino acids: CASSYSRQDDEQFF.

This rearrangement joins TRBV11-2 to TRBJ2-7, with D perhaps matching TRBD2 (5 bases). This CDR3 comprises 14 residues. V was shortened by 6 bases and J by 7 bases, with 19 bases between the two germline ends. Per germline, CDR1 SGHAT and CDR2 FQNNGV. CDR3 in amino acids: CASRMDGGVVEQYF. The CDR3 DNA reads TGTGCCAGCAGAATGGACGGAGGAGTAGTTGAGCAGTACTTC.

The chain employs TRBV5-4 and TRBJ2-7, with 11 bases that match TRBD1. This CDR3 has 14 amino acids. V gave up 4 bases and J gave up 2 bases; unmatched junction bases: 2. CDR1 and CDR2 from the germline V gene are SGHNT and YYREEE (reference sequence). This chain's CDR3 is CASSRGQGAYEQYF. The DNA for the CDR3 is TGTGCCAGCAGCAGGGGACAGGGGGCCTACGAGCAGTACTTC. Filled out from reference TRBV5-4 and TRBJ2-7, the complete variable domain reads ETGVTQSPTHLIKTRGQQVTLRCSSQSGHNTVSWYQQALGQGPQFIFQYYREEENGRGNFPPRFSGLQFPNYSSELNVNALELDDSALYLCASSRGQGAYEQYFGPGTRLTVT.

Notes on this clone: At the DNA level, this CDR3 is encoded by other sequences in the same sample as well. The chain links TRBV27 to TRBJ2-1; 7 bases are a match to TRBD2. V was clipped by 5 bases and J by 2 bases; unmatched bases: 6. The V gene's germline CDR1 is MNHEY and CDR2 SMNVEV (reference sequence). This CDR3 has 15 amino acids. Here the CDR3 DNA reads TGTGCCAGCAGTCTAAGCGGGACCACCTACAATGAGCAGTTCTTC. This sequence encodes CASSLSGTTYNEQFF.

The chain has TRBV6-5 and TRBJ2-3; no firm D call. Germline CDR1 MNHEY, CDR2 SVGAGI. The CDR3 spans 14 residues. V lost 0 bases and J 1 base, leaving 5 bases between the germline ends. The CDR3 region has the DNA TGTGCCAGCAGTTACTCGCGCGGCACAGATACGCAGTATTTT. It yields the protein CASSYSRGTDTQYF.

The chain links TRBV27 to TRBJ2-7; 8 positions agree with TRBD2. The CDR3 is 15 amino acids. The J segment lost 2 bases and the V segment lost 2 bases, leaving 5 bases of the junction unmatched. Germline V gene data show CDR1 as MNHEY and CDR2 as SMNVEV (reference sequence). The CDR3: CASSLLVGRAYEQYF. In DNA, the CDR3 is TGTGCCAGCAGTTTACTTGTCGGGAGGGCCTACGAGCAGTACTTC.

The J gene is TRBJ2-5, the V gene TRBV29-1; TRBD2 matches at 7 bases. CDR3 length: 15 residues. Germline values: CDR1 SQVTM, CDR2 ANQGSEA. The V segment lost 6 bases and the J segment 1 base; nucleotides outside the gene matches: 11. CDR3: CSVRGRGGSQETQYF. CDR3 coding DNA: TGCAGCGTCAGAGGTCGGGGAGGGTCCCAAGAGACCCAGTACTTC.

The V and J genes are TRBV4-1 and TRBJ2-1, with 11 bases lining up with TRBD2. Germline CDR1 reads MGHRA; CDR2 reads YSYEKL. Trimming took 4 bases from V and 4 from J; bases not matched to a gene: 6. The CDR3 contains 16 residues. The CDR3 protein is CASSLPLAGVYNEQFF. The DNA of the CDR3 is TGCGCCAGCAGCCTCCCACTAGCGGGAGTATACAATGAGCAGTTCTTC.

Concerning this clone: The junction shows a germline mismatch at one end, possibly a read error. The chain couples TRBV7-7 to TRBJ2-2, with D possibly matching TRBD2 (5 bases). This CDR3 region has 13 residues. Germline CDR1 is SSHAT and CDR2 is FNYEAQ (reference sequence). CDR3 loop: CASSPGDTGELFF. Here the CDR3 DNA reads TGTGCTAGCAGCCCCGGGGACACCGGGGAGCTGTTTTTT. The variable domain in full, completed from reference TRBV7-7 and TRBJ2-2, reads GAGVSQSPRYKVTKRGQDVTLRCDPISSHATLYWYQQALGQGPEFLTYFNYEAQPDKSGLPSDRFSAERPEGSISTLTIQRTEQRDSAMYRCASSPGDTGELFFGEGSRLTVL.